This passage covers 28 T cell receptor beta chains from one sample sequenced in a study of PD-1 blockade in classical Hodgkin lymphoma (dated by TCRdb to 2018 to 2021). The library was obtained by the immunoSEQ multiplex PCR assay. This is the immuneACCESS table as TCRdb keeps it, with only in-frame sequences that have V and J called. A part of the clones is gone; compared with another copy, unresolved V genes explain less than half, and the rest is unexplained. This sample has fewer than 100,000 clones in its table, and roughly 89% of those were observed once. Less than 25% of the sample lies in the top ten. The time point label on this specimen signifies: cycle 1 day 1 (C1D1), immediately before nivolumab initiation. Relapse after autologous stem cell transplantation had occurred in all trial patients, and cohorts A, B and C were distinguished by prior brentuximab vedotin exposure. The sample here was peripheral blood mononuclear cells (PBMCs), taken at baseline. These receptors were taken from a human donor with classical Hodgkin lymphoma.

The V and J genes are TRBV27 and TRBJ2-3; possibly TRBD2 for D (6 bases). The V gene lost 0 bases and the J gene lost 3 bases, with 13 bases spanning the gap. CDR3 size: 16 residues. Per germline, CDR1 MNHEY and CDR2 SMNVEV (reference sequence). The chain's CDR3 is CASSLSGGTFTDTQYF. The DNA of the CDR3 is TGTGCCAGCAGTTTATCAGGCGGGACCTTTACAGATACGCAGTATTTT.

The genes are TRBV5-5 and TRBJ1-2; D perhaps matches TRBD1 (6 bases). CDR1 SGHKS and CDR2 YYEKEE come from the germline V gene (reference sequence). The V end was cut by 4 bases, the J end by 4 bases, with 17 bases between. The CDR3 has 15 residues. DNA of the CDR3: TGTGCCAGCAGCCCAGACGTGGGACACAGCTATGGCTACACCTTC. Its protein product is CASSPDVGHSYGYTF.

The chain links TRBV4-3 to TRBJ2-3; tentative D call: TRBD2 (7 bases). Germline CDR1 is LGHNA and CDR2 is YSLEER. CDR3 length: 21 residues. V shed 3 bases and J shed 0 bases, with 28 bases lying between them. CDR3 in amino acids: CASSHPPGDIVSSGSTDTQYF. The CDR3 nucleotides read TGCGCCAGCAGCCACCCCCCGGGGGACATCGTCTCTAGCGGTAGCACAGATACGCAGTATTTT.

Turning to this clone: The junction departs from germline at one end; a sequencing error may be responsible. The rearrangement uses TRBV7-7 and TRBJ2-7; 13 nucleotides align to TRBD2. The CDR3 is 17 residues long. Germline V lookup: CDR1 SSHAT, CDR2 FNYEAQ (reference sequence). CDR3: CTSSKGKLAGGRYEQYF. The CDR3 DNA is TGTACCAGCAGCAAGGGGAAACTAGCGGGAGGGCGGTACGAGCAGTACTTC.

J is TRBJ2-3 and V is TRBV10-2; the match to TRBD2 covers 8 bases. The CDR3 extends over 15 amino acids. V lost 4 bases, J lost 1 base, and 4 bases stayed unmatched. Germline values: CDR1 WSHSY, CDR2 SAAADI. CDR3 nucleotide sequence: TGCGCCAGCAGTGTGGGGACTAGTGGCACAGATACGCAGTATTTT. Protein product: CASSVGTSGTDTQYF.

J is TRBJ1-4 and V is TRBV19, with 8 nucleotides matching TRBD1. Germline loops: CDR1 LNHDA, CDR2 SQIVND (reference sequence). This CDR3 is built from 12 residues. V was clipped by 5 bases and J by 10 bases; unmatched bases: 3. CDR3 amino acids: CASSSTGGKLFF. The CDR3, as DNA: TGTGCCAGTAGTTCCACAGGGGGAAAACTGTTTTTT. Based on the CDR3 plus reference TRBV19 and TRBJ1-4, the full variable domain is DGGITQSPKYLFRKEGQNVTLSCEQNLNHDAMYWYRQDPGQGLRLIYYSQIVNDFQKGDIAEGYSVSREKKESFPLTVTSAQKNPTAFYLCASSSTGGKLFFGSGTQLSVL.

The chain links TRBV6-6 to TRBJ1-1, with D unresolved. Trimming stripped 3 bases from V and 5 bases from J, with 13 bases between. The CDR3 runs 14 residues. Germline CDR1 reads MNHNY; CDR2 reads SVGAGI (reference sequence). The CDR3 region is CASSYASGGTEAFF. For the CDR3, the DNA is TGTGCCAGCAGTTATGCTTCGGGTGGGACTGAAGCTTTCTTT.

V and J are TRBV7-6 and TRBJ2-5; TRBD1 matches at 12 bases. Germline V gene lookup returns CDR1 SGHVS and CDR2 FNYEAQ. The CDR3 sequence is 15 residues long. Trimming took 5 bases from V and 5 from J; bases not matched to a gene: 6. This CDR3 is CASSPGTGGAETQYF. The DNA for the CDR3 is TGTGCCAGCAGCCCCGGGACAGGGGGCGCGGAGACCCAGTACTTC. Based on the CDR3 plus reference TRBV7-6 and TRBJ2-5, the full variable domain is GAGVSQSPRYKVTKRGQDVALRCDPISGHVSLYWYRQALGQGPEFLTYFNYEAQQDKSGLPNDRFSAERPEGSISTLTIQRTEQRDSAMYRCASSPGTGGAETQYFGPGTRLLVL.

This rearrangement joins TRBV5-1 to TRBJ2-7; D is undetermined. The germline gives CDR1 SGHRS, CDR2 YFSETQ. V was clipped by 4 bases and J by 2 bases, with 7 bases between them. The CDR3 loop spans 12 amino acids. CDR3 sequence: CASSTDTYEQYF. The DNA of the CDR3 is TGCGCCAGCAGCACTGACACCTACGAGCAGTACTTC.

The rearrangement uses TRBV18 and TRBJ2-1; TRBD2 agrees at 9 bases. The CDR3 is 16 residues long. Trimming at V came to 3 bases and at J to 7 bases, leaving 10 bases not matched to a gene. Germline V gene sequence: CDR1 KGHSH, CDR2 LQKENI. CDR3 nucleotides: TGTGCCAGCTCACCGGCTAGCGGGACAGTAAGGAATGAGCAGTTCTTC. Residues: CASSPASGTVRNEQFF.

The chain is built from TRBV27 and TRBJ2-1, with 10 bases aligning to TRBD1. This CDR3 is 15 amino acids long. Losses at the gene ends were 5 bases for V and 7 bases for J; bases not matched to a gene: 8. Germline assignment: CDR1 MNHEY and CDR2 SMNVEV (reference sequence). CDR3 nucleotides: TGTGCCAGCAGTCTGTGGACAGGGGGTATGAATGAGCAGTTCTTC. This gives the protein CASSLWTGGMNEQFF.

The V call is TRBV5-4, the J call TRBJ1-1; D is possibly TRBD1 (5 bases). The CDR3 contains 14 residues. The ends were cut back, 2 bases at V and 6 bases at J, with 14 bases in the middle. CDR1 and CDR2 from the germline V gene are SGHNT and YYREEE (reference sequence). The CDR3 bases are TGTGCCAGCAGCTTAACGGGTGGGACGTCTGAAGCTTTCTTT. Protein sequence: CASSLTGGTSEAFF.

The gene calls are TRBV27 and TRBJ2-1; maybe TRBD1 (6 bases). Deletions cut 2 bases from V and 0 bases from J, with 20 bases between. This CDR3 spans 19 amino acids. The germline CDR1 and CDR2 sequences are MNHEY and SMNVEV (reference sequence). The CDR3, as DNA: TGTGCCAGCAGTTTACTAACCCCCGGGACACTGAGCTCCTACAATGAGCAGTTCTTC. Translating gives CASSLLTPGTLSSYNEQFF.

The chain carries TRBV27 and TRBJ2-3, with 10 positions matching TRBD2. V shed 1 base, J shed 4 bases, and the junction held 5 bases outside the gene matches. The CDR3 extends over 16 amino acids. Germline lookup yields CDR1 MNHEY and CDR2 SMNVEV (reference sequence). The CDR3 DNA is TGTGCCAGCAGTTTATTAGCTAGCGGGAGTGCAGATACGCAGTATTTT. This gives the protein CASSLLASGSADTQYF.

This chain joins TRBV28 and TRBJ2-5; 8 nucleotides line up with TRBD1. CDR3 length: 14 residues. After removal of 2 bases from V and 1 base from J, the junction contained 0 bases not matched to a gene. Looked up from germline, CDR1 is MDHEN and CDR2 is SYDVKM. DNA of the CDR3: TGTGCCAGCAGTTTAGGGACAGGCCAAGAGACCCAGTACTTC. Its protein product is CASSLGTGQETQYF.

The V gene is TRBV7-9, the J gene TRBJ2-4; 9 nucleotides line up with TRBD2. This CDR3 is 16 amino acids long. V shed 1 base, J shed 0 bases, and the junction held 1 base outside the gene matches. CDR1 is SEHNR, CDR2 FQNEAQ, per germline (reference sequence). The CDR3 nucleotides are TGTGCCAGCAGCTTAGAACTAGCGGGAGCCAAAAACATTCAGTACTTC. Its protein is CASSLELAGAKNIQYF. Using reference TRBV7-9 and TRBJ2-4 for the parts outside the CDR3, the full variable domain is DTGVSQNPRHKITKRGQNVTFRCDPISEHNRLYWYRQTLGQGPEFLTYFQNEAQLEKSRLLSDRFSAERPKGSFSTLEIQRTEQGDSAMYLCASSLELAGAKNIQYFGAGTRLSVL.

V is TRBV18 and J is TRBJ1-5, with TRBD1 matching 7 bases. This CDR3 has 17 residues. The junction had 9 bases not matched to a gene; V was cut back by 3 bases and J by 1 base. Germline V gene lookup returns CDR1 KGHSH and CDR2 LQKENI. The CDR3 DNA is TGTGCCAGCTCACCGTCGACAGGGAGGCTGAGCAATCAGCCCCAGCATTTT. It specifies CASSPSTGRLSNQPQHF.

J is TRBJ2-1 and V is TRBV4-2; TRBD2 aligns across 9 bases. With 3 bases clipped from V and 9 bases from J, the junction kept 15 bases outside the gene matches. The CDR3 covers 17 residues. The germline CDR1 and CDR2 sequences are LGHNA and YNFKEQ. CDR3 protein: CASSQEGRGTSFGEQFF. CDR3 nucleotide sequence: TGTGCCAGCAGCCAGGAAGGGAGGGGGACTAGCTTCGGTGAGCAGTTCTTC.

V is TRBV6-1 and J is TRBJ2-1; 9 positions match TRBD1. Germline V gene data show CDR1 as MNHNS and CDR2 as SASEGT. V was pared by 8 bases and J by 5 bases, with 10 bases of the junction left unmatched. The CDR3 runs 15 residues. CDR3 coding DNA: TGTGCCAGCGGTAGCGTGGGACAGGGAAACAATGAGCAGTTCTTC. It encodes CASGSVGQGNNEQFF.

This sequence joins TRBV5-6 and TRBJ2-5; no clear D gene. The V end was cut by 0 bases, the J end by 5 bases, with 5 bases between. The CDR3 runs to 12 residues. The germline V gene encodes CDR1 SGHDT and CDR2 YYEEEE. CDR3 bases: TGTGCCAGCAGCTTGGGAGCTGAGACCCAGTACTTC. Amino acids: CASSLGAETQYF.

The chain's CDR3 is CASSYETGPYEQYF. CDR3 nucleotides: TGTGCCAGCAGTTACGAGACAGGGCCCTACGAGCAGTACTTC. The chain joins TRBV6-5 to TRBJ2-7, with 7 bases matching TRBD1. Trimming at V came to 2 bases and at J to 2 bases, leaving 3 bases not matched to a gene. Germline V gene data show CDR1 as MNHEY and CDR2 as SVGAGI. The CDR3 runs to 14 residues.

The chain combines TRBV19 with TRBJ1-3; D is possibly TRBD1 (5 bases). This CDR3 region has 15 residues. V was clipped by 1 base and J by 0 bases, with 7 bases between them. CDR1 is LNHDA, CDR2 SQIVND, per germline (reference sequence). Written as DNA, the CDR3 is TGTGCCAGTAGTATAGGTGACAGCTCTGGAAACACCATATATTTT. Its translation is CASSIGDSSGNTIYF.

In the case of this clone: At one of its ends the junction is not consistent with the germline gene, which may arise from a read error. The V call is TRBV28, the J call TRBJ2-7, with 8 bases identical to TRBD2. This CDR3 has 13 residues. CDR1 is MDHEN and CDR2 is SYDVKM in the germline V gene. The CDR3 protein is CASESGSSYEQYF. The DNA for the CDR3 is TGCGCTAGCGAGAGCGGGAGCTCCTACGAGCAGTACTTC.

In the case of this clone: One junction end does not reproduce the germline sequence, and a read error may be involved. The chain joins TRBV19 to TRBJ2-7, with D tentatively TRBD1 (6 bases). This CDR3 has 13 amino acids. Germline assignment: CDR1 LNHDA and CDR2 SQIVND (reference sequence). The CDR3 coding sequence is TGTGCCAGTAGTGCCTCCGGGACATCGGGCACGGACTTC. Translation: CASSASGTSGTDF.

The count of this clone is one. V and J are TRBV6-4 and TRBJ1-1, with a tentative D call TRBD1 (5 bases). This CDR3 comprises 14 residues. V lost 0 bases to trimming and J lost 1 base, with 6 bases between them. The germline V gene encodes CDR1 MRHNA and CDR2 SNTAGT. As DNA, the CDR3 is TGTGCCAGCAGTGACTCAAGGGGGAACACTGAAGCTTTCTTT. Its translation: CASSDSRGNTEAFF.

V usage is TRBV20-1 and J usage is TRBJ2-7; D may be TRBD1 (6 bases). CDR3 size: 11 residues. In germline, CDR1 is DFQATT, CDR2 SNEGSKA (reference sequence). The CDR3 coding sequence is TGCAGGCCGAGGACAGAATACGAGCAGTACTTC. The encoded protein is CRPRTEYEQYF.

The V call is TRBV28, the J call TRBJ2-2, with unresolved D. Looked up from germline, CDR1 is MDHEN and CDR2 is SYDVKM. Trimming removed 7 bases from V and 2 bases from J, with 2 bases in between. The CDR3 length is 11 residues. CDR3 amino acids: CASTNTGELFF. In DNA form, the CDR3 reads TGTGCCAGCACCAACACCGGGGAGCTGTTTTTT.

V usage is TRBV28 and J usage is TRBJ2-7; D perhaps matches TRBD1 (6 bases). V lost 4 bases and J lost 2, with 15 bases in between. Germline CDR1 and CDR2: MDHEN and SYDVKM. The CDR3 has 15 amino acids. The CDR3 coding sequence is TGTGCCAGCAGTTATACAGGGCCGGGTACCTACGAGCAGTACTTC. Its protein product is CASSYTGPGTYEQYF.